Given below is one TCR beta chain in context. Its target is unknown. V gave up 7 bases and J gave up 4 bases, with 11 bases separating them. This CDR3 is built from 12 residues. Per the germline V gene, CDR1 is SGHAT and CDR2 is FQNNGV. TCRdb's copy holds only in-frame clones and misses some; the assay was immunoSEQ multiplex PCR. Of about 120,000 clones in the sample, approximately 90% were seen once. This record comes from a study of T cell responses to AZD1222 COVID-19 vaccine. Notes on the study in general: A mostly white British donor set with more females was recruited, and clonal diversity was possibly underestimated.

Specimen: peripheral blood, collected on day 0 of AZD1222 vaccination. The chain links TRBV11-2 to TRBJ2-7; a weak D match, TRBD1 (5 bases). This sequence was found in an adult in good health. The CDR3 sequence is CASNGRVYEQYF. The CDR3, as DNA: TGTGCCAGCAACGGCAGGGTTTACGAGCAGTACTTC.